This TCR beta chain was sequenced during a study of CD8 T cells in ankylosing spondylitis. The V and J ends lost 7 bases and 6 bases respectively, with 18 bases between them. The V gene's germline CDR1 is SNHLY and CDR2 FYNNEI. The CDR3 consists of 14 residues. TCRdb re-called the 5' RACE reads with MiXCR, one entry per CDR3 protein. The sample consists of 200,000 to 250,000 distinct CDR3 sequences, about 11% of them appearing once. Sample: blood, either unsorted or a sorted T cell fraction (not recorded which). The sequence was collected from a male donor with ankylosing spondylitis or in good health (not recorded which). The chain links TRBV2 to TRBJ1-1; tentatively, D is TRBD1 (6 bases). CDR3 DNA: TGTGCCAGCACCGCACAGGGTAGAAACGCTGAAGCTTTCTTT. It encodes CASTAQGRNAEAFF.